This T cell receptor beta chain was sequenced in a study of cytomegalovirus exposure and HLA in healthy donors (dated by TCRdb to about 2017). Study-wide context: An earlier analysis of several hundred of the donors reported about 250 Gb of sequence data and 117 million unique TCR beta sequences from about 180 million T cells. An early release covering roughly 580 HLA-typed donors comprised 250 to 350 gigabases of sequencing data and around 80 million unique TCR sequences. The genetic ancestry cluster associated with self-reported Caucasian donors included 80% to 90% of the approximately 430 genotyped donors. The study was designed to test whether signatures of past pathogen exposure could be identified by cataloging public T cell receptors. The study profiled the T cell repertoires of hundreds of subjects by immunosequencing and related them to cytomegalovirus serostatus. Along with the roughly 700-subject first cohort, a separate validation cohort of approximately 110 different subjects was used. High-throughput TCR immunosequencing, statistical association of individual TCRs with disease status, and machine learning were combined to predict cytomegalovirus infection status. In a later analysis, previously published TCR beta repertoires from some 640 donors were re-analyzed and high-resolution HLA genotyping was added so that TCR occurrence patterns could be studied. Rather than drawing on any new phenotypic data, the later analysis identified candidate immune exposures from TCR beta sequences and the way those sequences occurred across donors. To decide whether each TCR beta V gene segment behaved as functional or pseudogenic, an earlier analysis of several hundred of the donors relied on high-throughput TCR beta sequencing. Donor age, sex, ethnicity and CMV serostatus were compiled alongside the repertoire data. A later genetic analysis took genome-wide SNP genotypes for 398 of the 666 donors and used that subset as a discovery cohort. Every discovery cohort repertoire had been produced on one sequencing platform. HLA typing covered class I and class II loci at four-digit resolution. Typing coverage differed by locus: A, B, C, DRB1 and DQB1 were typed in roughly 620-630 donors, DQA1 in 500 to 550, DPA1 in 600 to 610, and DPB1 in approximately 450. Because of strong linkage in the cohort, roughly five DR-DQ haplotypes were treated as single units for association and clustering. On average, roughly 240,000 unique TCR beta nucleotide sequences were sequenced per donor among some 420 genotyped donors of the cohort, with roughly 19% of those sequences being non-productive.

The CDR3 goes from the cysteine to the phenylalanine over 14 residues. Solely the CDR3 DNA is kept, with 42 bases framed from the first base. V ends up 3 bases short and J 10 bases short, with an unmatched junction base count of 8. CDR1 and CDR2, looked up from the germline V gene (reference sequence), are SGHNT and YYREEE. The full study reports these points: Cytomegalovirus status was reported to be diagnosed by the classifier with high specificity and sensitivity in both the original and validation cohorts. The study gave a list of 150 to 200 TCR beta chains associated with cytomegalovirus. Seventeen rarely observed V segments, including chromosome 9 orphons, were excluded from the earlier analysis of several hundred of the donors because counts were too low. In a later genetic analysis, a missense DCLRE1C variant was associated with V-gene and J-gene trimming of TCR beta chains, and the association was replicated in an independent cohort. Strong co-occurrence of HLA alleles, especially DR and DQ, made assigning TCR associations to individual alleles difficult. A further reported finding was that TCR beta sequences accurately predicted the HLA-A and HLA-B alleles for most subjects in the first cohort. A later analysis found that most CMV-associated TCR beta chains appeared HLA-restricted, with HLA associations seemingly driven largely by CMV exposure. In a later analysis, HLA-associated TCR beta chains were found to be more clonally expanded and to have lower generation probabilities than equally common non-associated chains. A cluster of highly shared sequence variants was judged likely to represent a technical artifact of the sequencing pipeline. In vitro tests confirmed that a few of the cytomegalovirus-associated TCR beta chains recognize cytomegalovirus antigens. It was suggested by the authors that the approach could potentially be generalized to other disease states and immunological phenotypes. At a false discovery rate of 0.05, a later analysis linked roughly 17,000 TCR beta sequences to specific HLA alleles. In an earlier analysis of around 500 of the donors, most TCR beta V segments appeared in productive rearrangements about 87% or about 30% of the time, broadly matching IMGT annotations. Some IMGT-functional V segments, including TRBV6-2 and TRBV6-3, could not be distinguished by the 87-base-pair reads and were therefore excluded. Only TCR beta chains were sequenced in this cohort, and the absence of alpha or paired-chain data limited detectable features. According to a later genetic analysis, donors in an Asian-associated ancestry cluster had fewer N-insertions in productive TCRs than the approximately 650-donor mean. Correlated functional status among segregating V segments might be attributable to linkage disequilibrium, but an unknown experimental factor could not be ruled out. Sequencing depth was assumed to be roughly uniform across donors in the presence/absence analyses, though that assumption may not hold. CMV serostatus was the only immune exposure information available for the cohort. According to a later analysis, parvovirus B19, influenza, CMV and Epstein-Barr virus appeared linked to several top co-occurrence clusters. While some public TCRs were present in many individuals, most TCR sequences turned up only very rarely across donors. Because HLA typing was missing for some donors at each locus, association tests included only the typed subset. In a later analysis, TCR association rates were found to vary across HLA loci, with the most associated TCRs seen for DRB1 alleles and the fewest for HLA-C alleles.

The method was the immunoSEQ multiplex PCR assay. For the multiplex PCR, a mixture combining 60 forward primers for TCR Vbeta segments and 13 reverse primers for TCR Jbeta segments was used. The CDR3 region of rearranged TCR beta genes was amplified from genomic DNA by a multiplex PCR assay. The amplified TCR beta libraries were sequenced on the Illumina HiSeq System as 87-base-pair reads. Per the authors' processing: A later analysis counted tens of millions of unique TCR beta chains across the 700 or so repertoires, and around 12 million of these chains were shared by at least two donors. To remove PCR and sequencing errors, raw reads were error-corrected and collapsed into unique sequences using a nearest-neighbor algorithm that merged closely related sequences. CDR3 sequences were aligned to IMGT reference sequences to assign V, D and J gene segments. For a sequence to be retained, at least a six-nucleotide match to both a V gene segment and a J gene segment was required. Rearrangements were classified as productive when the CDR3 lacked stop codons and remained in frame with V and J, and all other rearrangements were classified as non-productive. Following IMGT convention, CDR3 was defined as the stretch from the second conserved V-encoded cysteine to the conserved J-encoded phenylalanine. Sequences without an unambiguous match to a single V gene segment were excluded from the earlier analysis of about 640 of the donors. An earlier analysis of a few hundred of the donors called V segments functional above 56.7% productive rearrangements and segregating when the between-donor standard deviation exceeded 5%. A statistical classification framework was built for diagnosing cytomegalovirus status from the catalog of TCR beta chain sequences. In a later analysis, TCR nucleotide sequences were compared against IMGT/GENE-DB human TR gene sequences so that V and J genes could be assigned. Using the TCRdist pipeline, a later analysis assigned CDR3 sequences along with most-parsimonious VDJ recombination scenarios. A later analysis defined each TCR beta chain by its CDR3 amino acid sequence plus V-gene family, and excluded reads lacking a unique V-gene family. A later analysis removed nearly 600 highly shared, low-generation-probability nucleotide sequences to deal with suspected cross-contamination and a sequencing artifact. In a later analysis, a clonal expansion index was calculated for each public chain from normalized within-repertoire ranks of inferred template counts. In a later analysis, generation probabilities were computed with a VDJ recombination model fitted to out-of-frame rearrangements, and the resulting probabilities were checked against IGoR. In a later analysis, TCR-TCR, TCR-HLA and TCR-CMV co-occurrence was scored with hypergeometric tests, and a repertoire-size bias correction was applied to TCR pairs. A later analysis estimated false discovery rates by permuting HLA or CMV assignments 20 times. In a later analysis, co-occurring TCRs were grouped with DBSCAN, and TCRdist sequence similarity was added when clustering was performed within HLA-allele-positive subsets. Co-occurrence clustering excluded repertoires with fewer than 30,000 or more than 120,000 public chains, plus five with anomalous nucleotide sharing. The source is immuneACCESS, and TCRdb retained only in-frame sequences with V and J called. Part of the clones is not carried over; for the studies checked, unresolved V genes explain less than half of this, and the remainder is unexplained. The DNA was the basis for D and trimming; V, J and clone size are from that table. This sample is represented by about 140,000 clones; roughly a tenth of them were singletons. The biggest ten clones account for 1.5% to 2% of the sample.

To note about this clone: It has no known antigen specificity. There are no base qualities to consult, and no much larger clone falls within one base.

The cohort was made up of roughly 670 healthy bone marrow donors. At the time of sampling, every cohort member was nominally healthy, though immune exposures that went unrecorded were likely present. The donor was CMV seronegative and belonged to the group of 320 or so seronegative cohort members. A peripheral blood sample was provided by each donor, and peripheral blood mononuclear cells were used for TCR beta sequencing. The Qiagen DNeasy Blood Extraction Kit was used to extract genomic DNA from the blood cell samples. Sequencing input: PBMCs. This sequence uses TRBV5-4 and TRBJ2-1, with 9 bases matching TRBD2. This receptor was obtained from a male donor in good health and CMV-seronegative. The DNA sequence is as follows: TGTGCCAGCAGCTCGGATAGCGGGAGTAGGGAGCAGTTCTTC. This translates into CASSSDSGSREQFF. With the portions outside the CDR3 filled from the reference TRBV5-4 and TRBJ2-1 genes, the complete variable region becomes ETGVTQSPTHLIKTRGQQVTLRCSSQSGHNTVSWYQQALGQGPQFIFQYYREEENGRGNFPPRFSGLQFPNYSSELNVNALELDDSALYLCASSSDSGSREQFFGPGTRLTVL.